The entry that follows covers one T cell receptor beta chain sequence. The protocol was immunoSEQ multiplex PCR, while the TCRdb copy is restricted to in-frame clones and leaves out a portion. The table lists roughly 79,000 clones, approximately 84% of them singletons, with 0.45% to 0.6% in the top ten. The junction had 8 bases not matched to a gene; V was cut back by 8 bases and J by 4 bases. The CDR3 has 14 amino acids. Per the germline V gene, CDR1 is MNHNY and CDR2 is SVGAGI (reference sequence). This specimen comes from a study of OX40 agonist ivuxolimab in advanced cancers. Sampling of blood occurred at baseline, cycle 4 day 1, and cycle 7 day 1.

The sample in question was CD4+ or CD8+ T cells sorted from blood, obtained in a trial of the OX40 agonist ivuxolimab. V is TRBV6-6 and J is TRBJ1-3; 7 bases fit TRBD1. This clonotype was sampled from an adult with an advanced solid tumor such as melanoma, head and neck, liver or kidney cancer. CDR3 region: CASGLQGGGNTIYF. CDR3 DNA: TGTGCCAGCGGATTGCAGGGGGGGGGAAACACCATATATTTT.